This T cell receptor beta chain is from a study of blood T cell repertoires in COVID-19. Study-level information: Material from acute and convalescent COVID-19 was sourced from the United States, Italy and Spain. The analysed material was cDNA or gDNA that came from T cells, B-cell-depleted T cells, or PBMCs.

Trimming took off 7 bases at V and 1 base at J, with 7 bases between the two ends. From germline, CDR1 is LNHDA and CDR2 SQIVND (reference sequence). This CDR3 is 13 amino acids long. Authors' processing steps: Cell counts per sample came from amplifying reference gene primers. TCRdb's copy holds only in-frame clones and misses some; the assay was immunoSEQ multiplex PCR. The V and J calls and clone size come from that table; D and trimming were worked out from the DNA. The sample gives more than 130,000 clones, approximately 90% of which show up once; about 4.3% is in the top ten. In this sample, this clone turned up once.

The chain has TRBV19 and TRBJ2-2; D may be TRBD1 (6 bases). This clonotype was obtained from a woman in her thirties or forties with acute or convalescent COVID-19. Sequenced material: peripheral blood. CDR3: CASKDRNTGELFF. For the CDR3, the DNA is TGTGCCAGTAAGGACAGGAACACCGGGGAGCTGTTTTTT.